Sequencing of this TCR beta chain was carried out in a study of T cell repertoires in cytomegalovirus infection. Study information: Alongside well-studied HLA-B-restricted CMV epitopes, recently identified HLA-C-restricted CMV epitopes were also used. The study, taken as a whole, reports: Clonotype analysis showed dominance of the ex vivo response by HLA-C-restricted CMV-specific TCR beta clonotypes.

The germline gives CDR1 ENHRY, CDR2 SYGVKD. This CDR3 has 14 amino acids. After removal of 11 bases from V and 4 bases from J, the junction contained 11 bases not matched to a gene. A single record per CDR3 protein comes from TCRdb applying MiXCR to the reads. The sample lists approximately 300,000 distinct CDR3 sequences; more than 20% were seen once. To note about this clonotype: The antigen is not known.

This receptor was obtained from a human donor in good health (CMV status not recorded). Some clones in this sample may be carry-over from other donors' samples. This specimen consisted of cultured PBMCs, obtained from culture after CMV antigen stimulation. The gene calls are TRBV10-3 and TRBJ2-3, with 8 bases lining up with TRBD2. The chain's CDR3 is CAARKREISDTQYF. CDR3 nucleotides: TGTGCCGCCCGTAAGCGGGAGATTTCAGATACGCAGTATTTT.